The TCR beta chain described here comes from a study of blood T cell repertoires in COVID-19. Looking at the study overall: COVID-19 samples collected from the United States, Italy and Spain covered acute and convalescent phases. T cells, B-cell-depleted T cells, or PBMCs provided the cDNA or gDNA that served as material.

V was pared by 2 bases and J by 5 bases, with 6 bases of the junction left unmatched. CDR3 length: 15 amino acids. Per the germline V gene, CDR1 is LGHDT and CDR2 is YNNKEL (reference sequence). Original analysis: Reference gene primer amplification gave nucleated cell count estimates. TCRdb's table, derived via immunoSEQ multiplex PCR, lists solely in-frame clones and lacks some. V and J calls and clone size come straight from that table; D and trimming were deduced from the DNA. The sample records fewer than 150,000 clones, 80% to 90% being singletons. The chain employs TRBV3-1 (or the pseudogene TRBV3-2) and TRBJ2-7; 10 bases line up with TRBD1. The receptor comes from a man aged 35 to 55 with acute or convalescent COVID-19. The sample was peripheral blood. This chain's CDR3 is CASSQKGTGAHEQYF. The CDR3 region has the DNA TGTGCCAGCAGCCAAAAGGGGACAGGGGCCCACGAGCAGTACTTC.